The 8 T cell receptor beta chains presented below share a single source sample, sequenced in a study of blood T cell repertoires in COVID-19. The method was immunoSEQ multiplex PCR; TCRdb's version includes in-frame clones alone and lacks a portion of them. The table records 150,000 to 200,000 clones, around 85% of them present only once. Material for sequencing was PBMCs or T cells enriched from blood (not recorded which). Receptor source: a middle-aged man who had recovered from COVID-19.

The gene calls are TRBV5-8 and TRBJ1-1; D is unresolved. The germline V and J ends were trimmed by 6 bases and 6 bases, with 9 bases remaining between them. Germline values: CDR1 SGHTS, CDR2 YDEGEE. This CDR3 is built from 11 residues. The CDR3 sequence: CASTVRSEAFF. The CDR3 coding sequence is TGTGCCAGCACCGTTCGGTCTGAAGCTTTCTTT.

J is TRBJ2-7 and V is TRBV6-5, with 7 bases lining up with TRBD1. V was pared by 3 bases and J by 4 bases, with 3 bases of the junction left unmatched. The CDR3 is 13 residues long. Germline CDR1 is MNHEY and CDR2 is SVGAGI. This CDR3 reads CASSYGDRYEQYF. The CDR3 DNA is TGTGCCAGCAGTTATGGGGACAGATACGAGCAGTACTTC.

This clone appeared a single time. Here the CDR3 DNA reads TGCAGCGCACTGGACAACCTGAACACTGAAGCTTTCTTT. Translating gives CSALDNLNTEAFF. V and J are TRBV29-1 and TRBJ1-1, with TRBD1 as a possible D gene (5 bases). The CDR3 spans 13 residues. V gave up 7 bases and J gave up 0 bases, with 12 bases separating them. Germline V gene data show CDR1 as SQVTM and CDR2 as ANQGSEA.

The rearrangement joins TRBV9 to TRBJ1-5, with D possibly matching TRBD1 (5 bases). V was trimmed by 4 bases and J by 3 bases, leaving 11 bases between them. The V gene's germline CDR1 is SGDLS and CDR2 YYNGEE. The CDR3 covers 14 residues. The chain's CDR3 is CASSSGSPNQPQHF. The CDR3 nucleotides are TGTGCCAGCAGCTCAGGGTCACCCAATCAGCCCCAGCATTTT.

This sequence joins TRBV7-3 and TRBJ2-1, with D unclear. Germline loops: CDR1 SGHTA, CDR2 FQGTGA. This CDR3 contains 15 residues. V gave up 8 bases and J gave up 5 bases, with 19 bases separating them. The chain's CDR3 is CASSSLQVGDNEQFF. The CDR3 DNA is TGTGCCAGCTCCAGCCTCCAGGTGGGCGACAATGAGCAGTTCTTC. Complete variable domain (other parts from reference TRBV7-3 and TRBJ2-1): GAGVSQTPSNKVTEKGKYVELRCDPISGHTALYWYRQSLGQGPEFLIYFQGTGAADDSGLPNDRFFAVRPEGSVSTLKIQRTERGDSAVYLCASSSLQVGDNEQFFGPGTRLTVL.

The count of this clone is one. V and J are TRBV25-1 and TRBJ1-4; TRBD1 matches 9 bases. The V and J ends lost 6 bases and 7 bases, in that order; junction bases with no gene match: 9. Germline CDR1 reads MGHDK; CDR2 reads SYGVNS. CDR3 size: 15 residues. The CDR3 here is CASSPRRTGVEKLFF. The CDR3 nucleotides are TGTGCCAGCAGCCCCAGGAGGACAGGGGTTGAAAAACTGTTTTTT.

The rearrangement links TRBV10-1 to TRBJ2-1, with 8 positions matching TRBD2. CDR3 length: 14 residues. Germline lookup yields CDR1 WNHNN and CDR2 SYGVQD (reference sequence). Trimming cost V 4 bases and J 5 bases; bases outside gene matches: 4. The CDR3 DNA reads TGCGCCAGCAGTGCGGGAGGGCCGAACAATGAGCAGTTCTTC. Amino acid sequence: CASSAGGPNNEQFF.

The V call is TRBV12-2, the J call TRBJ1-2; the DNA was not compared with TRBD1, the D call given in the table. TRBV12-2 corresponds to a pseudogene. This CDR3 is built from 18 residues. The CDR3 loop is CASRPLDRGRQANYGYTF. CDR3 DNA: TGTGCAAGTCGCCCCCTGGACAGGGGGCGCCAAGCTAACTATGGCTACACCTTC.